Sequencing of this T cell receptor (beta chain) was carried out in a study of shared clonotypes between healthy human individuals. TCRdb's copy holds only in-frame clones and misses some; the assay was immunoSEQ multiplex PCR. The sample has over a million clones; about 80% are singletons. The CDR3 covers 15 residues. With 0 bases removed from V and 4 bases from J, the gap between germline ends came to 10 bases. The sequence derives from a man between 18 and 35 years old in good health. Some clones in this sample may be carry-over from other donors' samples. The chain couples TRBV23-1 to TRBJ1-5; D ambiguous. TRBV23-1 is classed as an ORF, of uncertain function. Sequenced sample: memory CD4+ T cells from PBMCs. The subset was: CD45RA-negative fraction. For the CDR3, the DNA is TGCGCCAGCAGTCAATCGGGCAGACGGAATCAGCCCCAGCATTTT. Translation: CASSQSGRRNQPQHF.